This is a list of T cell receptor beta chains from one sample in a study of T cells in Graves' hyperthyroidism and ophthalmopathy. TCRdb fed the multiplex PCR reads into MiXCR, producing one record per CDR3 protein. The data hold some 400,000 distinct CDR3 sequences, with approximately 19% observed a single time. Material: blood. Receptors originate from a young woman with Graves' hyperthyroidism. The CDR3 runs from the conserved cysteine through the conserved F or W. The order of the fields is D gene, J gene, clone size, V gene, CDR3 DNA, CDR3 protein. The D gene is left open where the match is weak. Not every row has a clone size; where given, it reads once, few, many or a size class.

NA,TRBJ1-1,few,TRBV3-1,TGTGCCAGCAGCCAAAGAAGGACTGAAGCTTTCTTT,CASSQRRTEAFF
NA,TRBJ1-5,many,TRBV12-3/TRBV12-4,TGTGCCAGCAGTTGGTGGGAGGGCAATCAGCCCCAGCATTTT,CASSWWEGNQPQHF
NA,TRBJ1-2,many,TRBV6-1,TGTGCCAGCAGGCCCCGGGGTAGCGATGGCTACACCTTC,CASRPRGSDGYTF
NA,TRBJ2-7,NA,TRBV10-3,TGTGCCATCAGGGACCGACCGTCCTGGGAGCAGTACTTC,CAIRDRPSWEQYF
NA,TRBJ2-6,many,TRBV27,TGTGCCAGCGGGGGAGCTGGGGCCAACGTCCTGACTTTC,CASGGAGANVLTF
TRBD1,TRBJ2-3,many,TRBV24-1,TGTGCCACCAGTGATACTGAAGGGGGCCATACGCAGTATTTT,CATSDTEGGHTQYF
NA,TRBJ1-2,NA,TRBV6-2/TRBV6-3,TGTGCCAGCAGTTACCCCGAAAGATACGGCTACACCTTC,CASSYPERYGYTF
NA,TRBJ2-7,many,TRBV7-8,TGTGCCAGCAGCCAAAGGCAGGCCTACTCCTACGAGCAGTACTTC,CASSQRQAYSYEQYF
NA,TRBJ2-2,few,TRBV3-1,TGTGCCAGCAGCCGCTGGGACACCGGGGAGCTGTTTTTT,CASSRWDTGELFF
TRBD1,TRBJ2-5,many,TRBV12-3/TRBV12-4,TGTGCCAGCAGTCCCAGGACAGGGGGAGGGTTGGAGACCCAGTACTTC,CASSPRTGGGLETQYF
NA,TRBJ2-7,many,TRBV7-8,TGTGCCAGCAGGTCCGGGTCTTCCTCCTACGAGCAGTACTTC,CASRSGSSSYEQYF
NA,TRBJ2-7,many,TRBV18,TGTGCCAGCTCACCAGAGGACGAGCAGTACTTC,CASSPEDEQYF
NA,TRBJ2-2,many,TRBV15,TGTGCCACCAGCAGAGTAATCGCGGGACCCAACACCGGGGAGCTGTTTTTT,CATSRVIAGPNTGELFF
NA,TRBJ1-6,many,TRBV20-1,TGCAGTGCTAGGCGGCAGGATTCACCCCTCCACTTT,CSARRQDSPLHF
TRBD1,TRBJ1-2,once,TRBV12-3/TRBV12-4,TGTGCCAGCAGACCTTACCGGGACAGGAACCGAACTCTCTATGGCTACACCTTC,CASRPYRDRNRTLYGYTF
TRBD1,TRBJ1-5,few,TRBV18,TGTGCCAGCTCAAGTTCCGAACAGGGGGTTAGCAATCAGCCCCAGCATTTT,CASSSSEQGVSNQPQHF
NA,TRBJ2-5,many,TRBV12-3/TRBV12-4,TGTGCCAGCAGTTTCGAGACAGCCCAAGAGACCCAGTACTTC,CASSFETAQETQYF
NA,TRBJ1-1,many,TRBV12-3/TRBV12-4,TGTGCCAGCAGCCCGGGGTTGGGCAACACTGAAGCTTTCTTT,CASSPGLGNTEAFF
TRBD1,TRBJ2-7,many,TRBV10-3,TGTGCCATTGGGACAGGATACGAGCAGTACTTC,CAIGTGYEQYF
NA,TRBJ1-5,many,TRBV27,TGTGCCAGCAGTTTTCGGATGGGGTCAAGGCAGCCCCAGCATTTT,CASSFRMGSRQPQHF
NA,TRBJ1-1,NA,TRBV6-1,TGTGCCAGCAACCCAGGAGGGGGCACTGAAGCTTTCTTT,CASNPGGGTEAFF
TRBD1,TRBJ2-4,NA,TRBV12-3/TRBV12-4,TGTGCCAGCACCCAGACAGGGGCCAAAAACATTAAGTACTTC,CASTQTGAKNIKYF
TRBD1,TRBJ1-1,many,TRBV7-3,TGTGCCAGCAGCTTAACTCCGGGACAGGGGGCGATTGGGACTGAAGCTTTCTTT,CASSLTPGQGAIGTEAFF
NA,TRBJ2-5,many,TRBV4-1,TGCGCCAGCAGCCAAGGAGTTTTAGAGACCCAGTACTTC,CASSQGVLETQYF
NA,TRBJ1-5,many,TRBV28,TGTGCCAGCAGAACGGTTGGCAATCAGCCCCAGCATTTT,CASRTVGNQPQHF
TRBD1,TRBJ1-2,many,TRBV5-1,TGCGCCAGCACGGGGGCAGGGGGTGTCTATGGCTACACCTTC,CASTGAGGVYGYTF
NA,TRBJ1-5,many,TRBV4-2,TGTGCCAGCAGCCAAGATCGGGCAGGGGAACAGCCCCAGCATTTT,CASSQDRAGEQPQHF
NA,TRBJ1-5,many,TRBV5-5,TGTGCCAGCAGCTTGCTCGGAGGCGGGCCCCAGCATTTT,CASSLLGGGPQHF
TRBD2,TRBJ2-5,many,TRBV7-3,TGTGCCAGCAGCTTATTCGCGGGGGAAGAGACCCAGTACTTC,CASSLFAGEETQYF
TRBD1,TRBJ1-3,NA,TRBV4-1,TGCGCCAGCAGCCAAGATTGGACAGGGACTGGAAACACCATATATTTT,CASSQDWTGTGNTIYF
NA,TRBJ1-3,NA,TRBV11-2,TGTGCCAGCACCACAATCCGGGGCTCTGGAAACACCATATATTTT,CASTTIRGSGNTIYF
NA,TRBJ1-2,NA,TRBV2,TGTGCCAGCAGTGACGGCGGCATCAACTATGGCTACACCTTC,CASSDGGINYGYTF
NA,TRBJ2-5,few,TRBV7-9,TGTGCCAGCAGCCGCGCTCTGGGGCCCCAAGAGACCCAGTACTTC,CASSRALGPQETQYF
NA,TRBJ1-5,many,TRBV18,TGTGCCAGCTCACCGTCGGGGCTCCAGCCCCAGCATTTT,CASSPSGLQPQHF
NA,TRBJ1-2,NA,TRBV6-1,TGTGCCACCAGCAGGACAGCACTCTATGGCTACACCTTC,CATSRTALYGYTF
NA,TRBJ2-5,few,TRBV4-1,TGCGCCAGCAGCCAAGGGGGGACAAGCCATTACCAAGAGACCCAGTACTTC,CASSQGGTSHYQETQYF
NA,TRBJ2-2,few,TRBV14,TGTGCCAGCAGCCAAGATCAGCGAATGGGAGAAGGGATACCGGGGGAGCTGTTTTTT,CASSQDQRMGEGIPGELFF
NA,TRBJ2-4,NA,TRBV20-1,TGCAGTGCTAGAGATGGGGGTGTCGCCAAAAACATTAAGTACTTC,CSARDGGVAKNIKYF
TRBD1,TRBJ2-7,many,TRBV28,TGTGCCAGCAGGGTACCGGGACAGGGGCCTCGGTACTTC,CASRVPGQGPRYF
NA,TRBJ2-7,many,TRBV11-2,TGTGCCAGCAGCTTAGGGGGGACCGGGACGGCGGATGAAGAGCAGTACTTC,CASSLGGTGTADEEQYF
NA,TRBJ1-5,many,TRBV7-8,TGTGCCAGCAGCTTAAGGATGGGCAATCAGCCCCAGCATTTT,CASSLRMGNQPQHF
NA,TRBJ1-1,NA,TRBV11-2,TGTGCCAGCAGCTCCGGGACAATGAACACTGAAGCTTTCTTT,CASSSGTMNTEAFF
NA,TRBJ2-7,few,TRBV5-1,TGCGCCAGCAGCCTCCACACGGAACTCAAAACTATCTCCTACGAGCAGTACTTC,CASSLHTELKTISYEQYF
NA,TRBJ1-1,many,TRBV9,TGTGCCAGCAGCGTATCTGGGCCGAACACTGAAGCTTTCTTT,CASSVSGPNTEAFF
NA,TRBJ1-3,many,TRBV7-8,TGTGCCAGCAGCCCGAACCCCACTCGTAGCTCTGGAAACACCATATATTTT,CASSPNPTRSSGNTIYF
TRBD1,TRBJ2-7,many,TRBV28,TGTGCCAGCAGTGTACCCTCGGGACAGGGTAAATCGTACGAGCAGTACTTC,CASSVPSGQGKSYEQYF
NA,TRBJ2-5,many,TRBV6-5,TGTGCCAGCAGACCCGGGGCCAGAGAGACCCAGTACTTC,CASRPGARETQYF
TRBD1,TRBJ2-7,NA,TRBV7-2,TGTGCCAGCAGTGAACGGGACAGGTTTTACGAGCAGTACTTC,CASSERDRFYEQYF
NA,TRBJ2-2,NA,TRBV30,TGTGCCTGGAGTGTAAACACCGGGGAGCTGTTTTTT,CAWSVNTGELFF
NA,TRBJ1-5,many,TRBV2,TGTGCCAGCAGTGGGCCGCGGGAGAGCAATCAGCCCCAGCATTTT,CASSGPRESNQPQHF
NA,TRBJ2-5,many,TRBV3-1,TGTGCCAGCAGCCAAGGGCCAGGACGAGAGACCCAGTACTTC,CASSQGPGRETQYF
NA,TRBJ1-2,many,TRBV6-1,TGTGCCAGCAGTGAAAAGGGGCATACAGGGTACTATGGCTACACCTTC,CASSEKGHTGYYGYTF